This TCR beta chain was found in a study of early T cells in non-severe SARS-CoV-2 infection. From germline, CDR1 is SGHAT and CDR2 FQNNGV. This CDR3 region has 13 residues. V lost 0 bases and J lost 2, with 5 bases in between. The TCR library protocol attached unique molecular identifiers to the individual cDNA molecules. MiXCR, applied by TCRdb to the 5' RACE reads, yields one record per CDR3 protein. The sample has roughly 110,000 distinct CDR3 sequences; 8.5% to 14% are singletons. The chain carries TRBV11-2 and TRBJ2-7, with D uncertain. The clonotype was recovered from an adult who was a healthcare worker with PCR-confirmed SARS-CoV-2 infection or an uninfected control (not recorded which). Sequencing used whole blood. The CDR3 DNA follows: TGTGCCAGCAGCTTAGACATGACCTACGAGCAGTACTTC. Protein sequence: CASSLDMTYEQYF.